These 20 T cell receptor beta chains originate from one sample sequenced in a study of blood T cell repertoires in COVID-19. Some clones are missing from TCRdb's copy, which holds only in-frame ones; the method was immunoSEQ multiplex PCR. The repertoire includes some 130,000 clones, around 80% of them detected once, and 5% to 6.5% sits in the top ten. The sequenced sample was PBMCs or T cells enriched from blood (not recorded which). All receptors derive from a woman between 45 and 65 years old who had recovered from COVID-19.

This clone came up once. The chain carries TRBV6-6 and TRBJ2-1, with 11 bases aligning to TRBD2. The CDR3 runs to 15 residues. V lost 4 bases and J lost 7; bases outside the gene matches: 6. Germline V gene lookup returns CDR1 MNHNY and CDR2 SVGAGI (reference sequence). CDR3 nucleotide sequence: TGTGCCAGCAGTTCCACTAGCGGGGGAAGGAATGAGCAGTTCTTC. Translation: CASSSTSGGRNEQFF.

The chain recombines TRBV7-2 with TRBJ1-1; D is undetermined. Per the germline V gene, CDR1 is SGHTA and CDR2 is FQGNSA. The V end was cut by 3 bases, the J end by 5 bases, with 7 bases between. This CDR3 has 12 residues. The CDR3 nucleotides read TGTGCCAGCAGCTTGCGCTTAACTGAAGCTTTCTTT. Its translation: CASSLRLTEAFF.

V and J are TRBV2 and TRBJ2-2; D gene unclear. The CDR3 runs to 14 residues. V was cut by 7 bases and J by 8 bases, with 17 bases left in between. Looked up from germline, CDR1 is SNHLY and CDR2 is FYNNEI. CDR3 region: CASKLLASQGELFF. CDR3 DNA sequence: TGTGCCAGCAAACTGCTGGCCTCACAGGGGGAGCTGTTTTTT.

As DNA, the CDR3 is TGTGCCAGCAGTTGGCGGAAGCGCGACTCCTACGAGCAGTACTTC. Translation: CASSWRKRDSYEQYF. The genes are TRBV6-5 and TRBJ2-7; no definite D call. From germline, CDR1 is MNHEY and CDR2 SVGAGI. This CDR3 spans 15 amino acids. V was trimmed by 4 bases and J by 0 bases, leaving 13 bases between them.

The rearrangement joins TRBV30 to TRBJ2-5; 7 positions match TRBD1. CDR3 length equals 13 residues. The V gene end was trimmed by 0 bases and the J gene end by 9 bases; junction bases not matched to a gene: 7. Germline CDR1 and CDR2: GTSNPN and SVGIG (reference sequence). Here the CDR3 reads CAWSVRQGLSQYF. CDR3 DNA: TGTGCCTGGAGTGTCCGACAGGGATTATCCCAGTACTTC.

This chain links TRBV7-3 with TRBJ2-1; 8 bases match TRBD1. From germline, CDR1 is SGHTA and CDR2 FQGTGA. The V gene end was trimmed by 3 bases and the J gene end by 7 bases; junction bases not matched to a gene: 8. There are 15 residues in the CDR3. DNA of the CDR3: TGTGCCAGCAGCTTTACCGGACAGGGCAGGAATGAGCAGTTCTTC. Residues: CASSFTGQGRNEQFF.

The rearrangement links TRBV30 to TRBJ1-2; the D is unclear. CDR3 length: 14 amino acids. Germline-derived CDR1 and CDR2 are GTSNPN and SVGIG (reference sequence). V dropped 6 bases and J dropped 7 bases, with 21 bases sitting between them. The CDR3 region is CACEKRGMNPGYTF. Here the CDR3 DNA reads TGTGCCTGCGAGAAACGGGGAATGAATCCTGGCTACACCTTC.

The gene calls are TRBV18 and TRBJ1-5; D is undetermined. The CDR3 length is 14 residues. Germline CDR1 KGHSH, CDR2 LQKENI. Trimming stripped 3 bases from V and 4 bases from J, with 10 bases between. The CDR3 DNA is TGTGCCAGCTCACCCAGCCGGGGAAATCAGCCCCAGCATTTT. It translates to CASSPSRGNQPQHF.

J is TRBJ2-1 and V is TRBV5-4; tentatively, D is TRBD2 (5 bases). Germline assignment: CDR1 SGHNT and CDR2 YYREEE (reference sequence). CDR3 size: 16 residues. The V and J ends lost 4 bases and 5 bases respectively, with 19 bases between them. Written as DNA, the CDR3 is TGTGCCAGCAGCCTCGGGCGGGTTTTTACTAACAATGAGCAGTTCTTC. It translates to CASSLGRVFTNNEQFF.

This chain joins TRBV5-4 and TRBJ1-2; D might be TRBD1 (6 bases). The CDR3 is 13 amino acids. CDR1 and CDR2 from the germline V gene are SGHNT and YYREEE (reference sequence). V was pared by 4 bases and J by 4 bases, with 11 bases between. CDR3 amino acids: CASSQGRSYGYTF. As DNA, the CDR3 is TGTGCCAGCAGCCAGGGGCGGTCCTATGGCTACACCTTC.

The V and J genes are TRBV3-1 (or the pseudogene TRBV3-2) and TRBJ2-3; 8 bases agree with TRBD1. Trimming removed 7 bases from V and 0 bases from J; junction bases left unmatched: 3. Germline lookup yields CDR1 LGHDT and CDR2 YNNKEL (reference sequence). The CDR3 runs 14 residues. CDR3 protein: CASNRQGSTDTQYF. CDR3 DNA: TGTGCCAGCAACCGACAGGGGAGCACAGATACGCAGTATTTT.

The chain uses TRBV7-9 and TRBJ2-3, with D perhaps TRBD1 (5 bases). Germline CDR1 reads SEHNR; CDR2 reads FQNEAQ (reference sequence). This CDR3 comprises 14 residues. V lost 6 bases and J lost 3, with 13 bases in between. In DNA form, the CDR3 reads TGTGCCAGCAGGCGGACAACCCAGACAGATACGCAGTATTTT. This gives the protein CASRRTTQTDTQYF.

The gene calls are TRBV19 and TRBJ2-1; 13 bases fit TRBD2. CDR1 is LNHDA and CDR2 is SQIVND in the germline V gene (reference sequence). V trimming: 7 bases; J trimming: 4 bases; junction bases outside the gene matches: 10. The length of the CDR3 is 17 residues. CDR3 DNA sequence: TGTGCCAGTATTGGGGAACCGGGACTAGCGGGATACAATGAGCAGTTCTTC. It specifies CASIGEPGLAGYNEQFF.

V usage is TRBV15 and J usage is TRBJ1-3; TRBD1 is a possible D gene (5 bases). V was cut by 1 base and J by 0 bases, with 13 bases left in between. From germline, CDR1 is LNHNV and CDR2 YYDKDF (reference sequence). The CDR3 runs to 17 residues. The CDR3 nucleotides read TGTGCCACCAGCAGAGTATGGGGCCTCAGCTCTGGAAACACCATATATTTT. Amino acids: CATSRVWGLSSGNTIYF.

The chain joins TRBV7-9 to TRBJ1-5, with a possible D match to TRBD1 (6 bases). V was trimmed by 1 base and J by 0 bases, leaving 7 bases between them. Germline V gene lookup returns CDR1 SEHNR and CDR2 FQNEAQ (reference sequence). This CDR3 has 15 residues. CDR3 bases: TGTGCCAGCAGCTTAGGGACAGCTAGCAATCAGCCCCAGCATTTT. Its protein product is CASSLGTASNQPQHF.

This CDR3 is CASSPYYGYTF. CDR3 DNA sequence: TGTGCCAGCAGCCCGTACTATGGCTACACCTTC. V and J are TRBV2 and TRBJ1-2, with unresolved D. Germline CDR1 and CDR2: SNHLY and FYNNEI. CDR3 length equals 11 residues. V lost 6 bases and J lost 3, with 5 bases in between.

The CDR3 coding sequence is TGTGCCAGCAGCAATGGACCGGGATTTTACAATGAGCAGTTCTTC. Translation: CASSNGPGFYNEQFF. J is TRBJ2-1 and V is TRBV11-1; tentatively, D is TRBD2 (5 bases). Germline V CDR1 and CDR2: SGHAT, FQDESV (reference sequence). The CDR3 length is 15 residues. Trimming pared 5 bases from V and 4 bases from J, leaving 15 bases between. The entire variable domain, with the rest obtained from reference TRBV11-1 and TRBJ2-1, is as follows: EAEVAQSPRYKITEKSQAVAFWCDPISGHATLYWYRQILGQGPELLVQFQDESVVDDSQLPKDRFSAERLKGVDSTLKIQPAELGDSAMYLCASSNGPGFYNEQFFGPGTRLTVL.

This clone was detected once. This chain uses TRBV24-1 with TRBJ2-7, with D possibly being TRBD1 (5 bases). The V end was cut by 4 bases, the J end by 2 bases, with 11 bases between. Germline lookup yields CDR1 KGHDR and CDR2 SFDVKD. CDR3 length equals 14 residues. Here the CDR3 reads CATSEPTVPYEQYF. In DNA form, the CDR3 reads TGTGCCACCAGTGAACCGACAGTGCCCTACGAGCAGTACTTC.

J is TRBJ2-1 and V is TRBV7-2; 9 positions match TRBD2. J was trimmed by 3 bases and V by 5 bases; bases with no gene match: 11. From germline, CDR1 is SGHTA and CDR2 FQGNSA. The CDR3 has 17 amino acids. The CDR3: CASSPRGRGGIYNEQFF. CDR3 bases: TGTGCCAGCAGCCCCCGGGGGCGGGGGGGCATCTACAATGAGCAGTTCTTC. The whole variable domain, remainder taken from reference TRBV7-2 and TRBJ2-1, is GAGVSQSPSNKVTEKGKDVELRCDPISGHTALYWYRQSLGQGLEFLIYFQGNSAPDKSGLPSDRFSAERTGGSVSTLTIQRTQQEDSAVYLCASSPRGRGGIYNEQFFGPGTRLTVL.

This clone appeared a few times. The chain links TRBV5-4 to TRBJ1-2; maybe TRBD1 (5 bases). The CDR3 contains 14 residues. V was shortened by 2 bases and J by 8 bases, with 16 bases between the two germline ends. The germline gives CDR1 SGHNT, CDR2 YYREEE (reference sequence). The DNA of the CDR3 is TGTGCCAGCAGCTTCCCTTCAGCAGGGAAAGGCTACACCTTC. Translation gives CASSFPSAGKGYTF. Together with reference TRBV5-4 and TRBJ1-2, the CDR3 gives the full variable domain: ETGVTQSPTHLIKTRGQQVTLRCSSQSGHNTVSWYQQALGQGPQFIFQYYREEENGRGNFPPRFSGLQFPNYSSELNVNALELDDSALYLCASSFPSAGKGYTFGSGTRLTVV.